What follows are 30 T cell receptor beta chains derived from one specimen sequenced in a study of blood T cells in healthy people across ages. Then a second PCR, running about 7 to 11 cycles, was carried out with a sample-barcoded 5' primer and a J-beta primer mix. One entry per CDR3 protein results from TCRdb running MiXCR on the 5' RACE reads. This table has roughly 730,000 distinct CDR3 sequences, more than 50% appearing once. The sequenced material came from blood. The receptor set was obtained from a man in his forties in good health.

The chain combines TRBV7-2 with TRBJ2-7; D gene uncertain. The germline gives CDR1 SGHTA, CDR2 FQGNSA. V dropped 5 bases and J dropped 4 bases, with 12 bases sitting between them. The CDR3 is 13 amino acids. This CDR3 is CASSEDWVYEQYF. The CDR3 bases are TGTGCCAGCAGCGAAGACTGGGTTTACGAGCAGTACTTC. Full variable domain (remainder filled in from reference TRBV7-2 and TRBJ2-7): GAGVSQSPSNKVTEKGKDVELRCDPISGHTALYWYRQSLGQGLEFLIYFQGNSAPDKSGLPSDRFSAERTGGSVSTLTIQRTQQEDSAVYLCASSEDWVYEQYFGPGTRLTVT.

This clonotype occurred a few times. V is TRBV28 and J is TRBJ2-3; 10 bases agree with TRBD2. Trimming at V came to 6 bases and at J to 2 bases, leaving 8 bases not matched to a gene. The CDR3 spans 16 residues. Germline CDR1 MDHEN, CDR2 SYDVKM. The CDR3 spells CASRGGLAGVTDTQYF. The CDR3 DNA follows: TGTGCCAGCAGGGGGGGGCTAGCGGGAGTCACAGATACGCAGTATTTT.

V and J are TRBV7-9 and TRBJ1-2, with unresolved D. Per the germline V gene, CDR1 is SEHNR and CDR2 is FQNEAQ (reference sequence). Trimming took 5 bases from V and 8 from J, leaving 18 bases between them. There are 14 residues in the CDR3. In DNA, the CDR3 is TGTGCCAGCAGCCCACCCGACTCCAGGAGCGGCTACACCTTC. It codes for CASSPPDSRSGYTF.

V gene TRBV5-1 combines with J gene TRBJ2-1; D might be TRBD2 (5 bases). V was clipped by 5 bases and J by 6 bases, with 15 bases between them. The CDR3 covers 14 residues. In germline, CDR1 is SGHRS, CDR2 YFSETQ. The DNA for the CDR3 is TGCGCCAGCAGTGTGGCAGGAGGCACCAATGAGCAGTTCTTC. Translating gives CASSVAGGTNEQFF.

CDR3 region: CASKRGPGLAGETQYF. DNA for the CDR3: TGTGCCAGCAAAAGGGGGCCGGGACTAGCGGGAGAGACCCAGTACTTC. J is TRBJ2-5 and V is TRBV27; 12 bases map to TRBD2. With 7 bases clipped from V and 4 bases from J, the junction kept 10 bases outside the gene matches. Germline V lookup: CDR1 MNHEY, CDR2 SMNVEV (reference sequence). The CDR3 totals 16 residues.

This clonotype was observed a handful of times. This chain joins TRBV3-1 and TRBJ2-1; 7 bases line up with TRBD2. The germline V gene has CDR1 LGHDT and CDR2 YNNKEL (reference sequence). Losses at the gene ends were 1 base for V and 15 bases for J; bases not matched to a gene: 3. The CDR3 spans 11 residues. The CDR3 sequence is CASSQVPSGFF. The CDR3 DNA sequence: TGTGCCAGCAGCCAAGTCCCTAGCGGGTTCTTC.

The V call is TRBV14, the J call TRBJ2-7, with 9 bases lining up with TRBD2. With 1 base clipped from V and 2 bases from J, the junction kept 6 bases outside the gene matches. There are 16 residues in the CDR3. Per germline, CDR1 SGHDN and CDR2 FVKESK. The CDR3 spells CASSQVIGTSPYEQYF. Here the CDR3 DNA reads TGTGCCAGCAGCCAAGTGATTGGGACTAGCCCCTACGAGCAGTACTTC.

The genes are TRBV12-3 or TRBV12-4 and TRBJ2-3; TRBD1 or TRBD2 may be the D gene (5 bases each). Trimming stripped 5 bases from V and 0 bases from J, with 12 bases between. The CDR3 length is 15 residues. CDR3 bases: TGTGCCAGCAGTCGGGGCGCGCCTAGCACAGATACGCAGTATTTT. Translation: CASSRGAPSTDTQYF.

The rearrangement uses TRBV12-3 or TRBV12-4 and TRBJ2-3, with 7 bases aligning to TRBD2. The ends lost 1 base at V and 2 bases at J; junction bases unmatched: 6. This CDR3 has 16 amino acids. The CDR3 is CASSLVAGAVTDTQYF. The CDR3 DNA reads as TGTGCCAGCAGTTTAGTGGCGGGAGCCGTCACAGATACGCAGTATTTT.

V and J are TRBV7-2 and TRBJ2-5; D perhaps matches TRBD2 (5 bases). Per germline, CDR1 SGHTA and CDR2 FQGNSA. V gave up 1 base and J gave up 1 base, with 10 bases separating them. The CDR3 contains 15 residues. CDR3 loop: CASSLDSVIQETQYF. In DNA, the CDR3 is TGTGCCAGCAGCTTAGATAGCGTAATCCAAGAGACCCAGTACTTC.

This sequence joins TRBV3-1 and TRBJ2-4, with 10 nucleotides matching TRBD1. Germline values: CDR1 LGHDT, CDR2 YNNKEL (reference sequence). This CDR3 is 15 amino acids long. The junction had 6 bases not matched to a gene; V was cut back by 2 bases and J by 8 bases. The CDR3 DNA reads as TGTGCCAGCAGCCAACGTAGGACAGGGGGGGACATTCAGTACTTC. Translated, it gives CASSQRRTGGDIQYF.

V is TRBV20-1 and J is TRBJ1-6, with TRBD1 matching 7 bases. Germline loops: CDR1 DFQATT, CDR2 SNEGSKA (reference sequence). This CDR3 is 16 amino acids long. With 5 bases clipped from V and 2 bases from J, the junction kept 9 bases outside the gene matches. The CDR3 is CSALPPGQPYNSPLHF. In nucleotides, the CDR3 is TGCAGTGCTCTACCGCCGGGACAGCCCTATAATTCACCCCTCCACTTT.

This clonotype was seen repeatedly, ten times or more. This chain links TRBV28 with TRBJ2-1, with TRBD2 matching 9 bases. Per germline, CDR1 MDHEN and CDR2 SYDVKM. This CDR3 comprises 15 residues. V was clipped by 1 base and J by 9 bases; unmatched bases: 7. As DNA, the CDR3 is TGTGCCAGCAGTTTATATAAGCGGGGGGTAGGTGAGCAGTTCTTC. It is translated as CASSLYKRGVGEQFF.

V gene TRBV11-2 combines with J gene TRBJ2-1; D not certain. The germline V gene encodes CDR1 SGHAT and CDR2 FQNNGV. This CDR3 spans 14 amino acids. V was trimmed by 6 bases and J by 10 bases, leaving 19 bases between them. CDR3 in DNA: TGTGCCAGCAGAGTCGAGCAATCGGGTCAGGAGCAGTTCTTC. Encoded protein: CASRVEQSGQEQFF.

The V gene is TRBV11-2, the J gene TRBJ2-5; D call uncertain. CDR1 and CDR2 (germline): SGHAT, FQNNGV. The germline V and J ends were trimmed by 4 bases and 0 bases, with 18 bases remaining between them. The CDR3 runs to 17 residues. CDR3 protein: CASSSGTGSYHQETQYF. The CDR3 DNA reads as TGTGCCAGCAGCTCAGGAACCGGGTCGTACCACCAAGAGACCCAGTACTTC.

The rearrangement links TRBV27 to TRBJ2-7; maybe TRBD2 (6 bases). The CDR3 loop spans 13 amino acids. V was trimmed by 6 bases and J by 2 bases, leaving 11 bases between them. CDR1 MNHEY and CDR2 SMNVEV come from the germline V gene (reference sequence). The CDR3 is CASSADYTYEQYF. DNA for the CDR3: TGTGCCAGCAGCGCGGACTATACCTACGAGCAGTACTTC.

Only one count was recorded for this clonotype. The chain uses TRBV9 and TRBJ2-7; D not certain. Germline loops: CDR1 SGDLS, CDR2 YYNGEE. This CDR3 is built from 15 residues. V dropped 0 bases and J dropped 0 bases, with 10 bases sitting between them. CDR3 DNA sequence: TGTGCCAGCAGCGTAGTTGCGGAGAGCTCCTACGAGCAGTACTTC. Its protein is CASSVVAESSYEQYF.

The chain carries TRBV7-8 and TRBJ1-1; D is unresolved. Germline assignment: CDR1 SGHVS and CDR2 FQNEAQ. V was trimmed by 3 bases and J by 4 bases, leaving 9 bases between them. The CDR3 is 13 amino acids. CDR3 sequence (DNA): TGTGCCAGCAGCTTTATGGCCCCCACTGAAGCTTTCTTT. Translating gives CASSFMAPTEAFF.

V and J are TRBV29-1 and TRBJ2-3; D gene uncertain. Germline CDR1 reads SQVTM; CDR2 reads ANQGSEA. The V end lost 3 bases, the J end lost 0 bases, and 10 bases lay between the germline ends. CDR3 length: 14 amino acids. In DNA form, the CDR3 reads TGCAGCGTTGATGCGGCCTGGAGCACAGATACGCAGTATTTT. This codes for CSVDAAWSTDTQYF.

The chain joins TRBV7-6 to TRBJ1-2; TRBD1 might be the D (5 bases). The V end was cut by 2 bases, the J end by 8 bases, with 12 bases between. CDR1 and CDR2 (germline): SGHVS, FNYEAQ. This CDR3 comprises 13 residues. For the CDR3, the DNA is TGTGCCAGCAGCTTACTAGGGGAGGGAGGCTACACCTTC. Encoded protein: CASSLLGEGGYTF.

This clonotype showed up just a few times. The chain couples TRBV6-5 to TRBJ2-1, with D tentatively TRBD2 (6 bases). The CDR3 runs 15 residues. Trimming left V 8 bases short and J 2 bases short, with 16 bases between. Germline V gene lookup returns CDR1 MNHEY and CDR2 SVGAGI. The CDR3 nucleotides are TGTGCCAGCGGCCTTGAAGGGAGGACCTACAATGAGCAGTTCTTC. Translated, it gives CASGLEGRTYNEQFF.

This clonotype was seen many times. This sequence joins TRBV9 and TRBJ2-7; 7 nucleotides line up with TRBD2. V shed 2 bases and J 5 bases; nucleotides not matched to a gene: 7. The CDR3 runs 14 residues. Germline CDR1 reads SGDLS; CDR2 reads YYNGEE. CDR3 nucleotide sequence: TGTGCCAGCAGCGTTGGCGGGAGAAGAGACGAGCAGTACTTC. It is translated as CASSVGGRRDEQYF. The variable domain in full, completed from reference TRBV9 and TRBJ2-7, reads DSGVTQTPKHLITATGQRVTLRCSPRSGDLSVYWYQQSLDQGLQFLIQYYNGEERAKGNILERFSAQQFPDLHSELNLSSLELGDSALYFCASSVGGRRDEQYFGPGTRLTVT.

This clonotype was counted a single time. The V and J genes are TRBV2 and TRBJ2-2; D not certain. The V and J ends lost 4 bases and 4 bases respectively, with 7 bases between them. CDR3 length: 13 residues. The germline V gene has CDR1 SNHLY and CDR2 FYNNEI. CDR3 DNA sequence: TGTGCCAGCAGTGGGGTCTCCACCGGGGAGCTGTTTTTT. Translated: CASSGVSTGELFF.

The table lists this clonotype with a few counts. The rearrangement uses TRBV6-5 and TRBJ2-7, with no clear D. Germline loops: CDR1 MNHEY, CDR2 SVGAGI. The CDR3 spans 13 residues. V dropped 5 bases and J dropped 7 bases, with 15 bases sitting between them. In nucleotides, the CDR3 is TGTGCCAGCAGTCCCTACTCCTTGTGGGAGCAGTACTTC. Translated, it gives CASSPYSLWEQYF.

This clonotype was seen a handful of times. The chain is built from TRBV7-3 and TRBJ2-3; D unresolved. Germline V gene lookup returns CDR1 SGHTA and CDR2 FQGTGA. The CDR3 spans 15 residues. V dropped 3 bases and J dropped 3 bases, with 13 bases sitting between them. CDR3 DNA: TGTGCCAGCAGCTTGTTACCAGGTAGAACAGATACGCAGTATTTT. This sequence encodes CASSLLPGRTDTQYF.

This chain links TRBV12-5 with TRBJ1-2; 10 nucleotides align to TRBD1. The trim removed 6 bases at V and 7 bases at J, leaving 14 bases unmatched. Germline CDR1 is LGHNT and CDR2 is FRNRAP. The CDR3 extends over 16 amino acids. The CDR3 sequence: CASGPQPGTGVLGYTF. The CDR3 DNA is TGTGCTAGTGGGCCCCAGCCAGGGACAGGGGTTCTTGGCTACACCTTC.

The V gene is TRBV3-1, the J gene TRBJ2-3; no reliable D call. There are 15 residues in the CDR3. V was cut by 3 bases and J by 2 bases, with 12 bases left in between. Looked up from germline, CDR1 is LGHDT and CDR2 is YNNKEL (reference sequence). As DNA, the CDR3 is TGTGCCAGCAGCCATAGCTACACATCCACAGATACGCAGTATTTT. It encodes CASSHSYTSTDTQYF.

This chain links TRBV29-1 with TRBJ2-3; D is possibly TRBD1 (5 bases). CDR3 length: 14 residues. Germline V gene data show CDR1 as SQVTM and CDR2 as ANQGSEA. The V end was cut by 1 base, the J end by 0 bases, with 8 bases between. The CDR3 spells CSVEADTSTDTQYF. CDR3 nucleotide sequence: TGCAGCGTTGAAGCGGACACCAGCACAGATACGCAGTATTTT.

The gene calls are TRBV4-3 and TRBJ2-1, with 7 nucleotides matching TRBD2. The CDR3 consists of 14 residues. CDR1 is LGHNA and CDR2 is YSLEER in the germline V gene. Losses at the gene ends were 4 bases for V and 9 bases for J; bases not matched to a gene: 9. The CDR3 sequence: CASSPGRGRGEQFF. In nucleotides, the CDR3 is TGCGCCAGCAGCCCAGGACGAGGGAGGGGTGAGCAGTTCTTC.

The CDR3 nucleotides are TGTGCCAGCATGACAGGCATGGGGGGAGCCTGCGAGCAGTACTTC. Encoded protein: CASMTGMGGACEQYF. The chain recombines TRBV7-9 with TRBJ2-7; D possibly matches TRBD1 or TRBD2 (6 bases each). The CDR3 consists of 15 residues. The V and J ends lost 7 bases and 6 bases respectively, with 22 bases between them. From germline, CDR1 is SEHNR and CDR2 FQNEAQ (reference sequence).